This record looks at one T cell receptor beta chain sequence and its context. This sample is drawn from a study of blood T cell repertoires in COVID-19. Study context: The United States, Italy and Spain were the sources of the acute and convalescent COVID-19 samples.

The CDR3 is 15 amino acids. Germline V gene sequence: CDR1 SGHDN, CDR2 FVKESK. Trimming cost V 5 bases and J 8 bases, with 18 bases left between them. Data came from immunoSEQ multiplex PCR; TCRdb stores just in-frame clones and leaves some out. The sample has about 160,000 clones, about 93% seen once. The sequenced sample was peripheral blood. The TCR sequence derives from a woman aged 50 to 60 with acute or convalescent COVID-19. This sequence joins TRBV14 and TRBJ1-4; no definite D call. The CDR3 protein is CASSIAQPRNEKLFF. The CDR3 DNA is TGTGCCAGCAGCATCGCACAGCCTCGGAACGAAAAACTGTTTTTT.